The 17 T cell receptor beta chains listed next were all sequenced from one sample in a study of post-analysis software for immune sequencing data. Unique molecular identifiers featured in each of the TCR beta cDNA libraries. TCRdb used MiXCR to reprocess the PCR reads, holding one entry per CDR3 protein. The table records 450,000 to 700,000 distinct CDR3 sequences, around 44% of them present only once. Notes on the study in general: The five TRBV segments detected at higher frequency in patients than in controls included TRBV5-6, TRBV5-1 and TRBV20-1.

No antigen is known for these receptors. Sequenced input: blood. The receptor set was obtained from a girl aged 5 to 17 with multiple sclerosis.

The CDR3 loop is CASSVGDNEQFF. The CDR3 region has the DNA TGTGCCAGCAGCGTAGGGGACAATGAGCAGTTCTTC. The V and J genes are TRBV9 and TRBJ2-1; no definite D call. Germline CDR1 SGDLS, CDR2 YYNGEE. This CDR3 comprises 12 residues. Trimming cost V 0 bases and J 5 bases, with 3 bases left between them.

This clonotype occurred a few times. The chain employs TRBV4-1 and TRBJ2-7; D is perhaps TRBD1 or TRBD2 (5 bases each). CDR1 and CDR2 (germline): MGHRA, YSYEKL. V was cut by 0 bases and J by 3 bases, with 9 bases left in between. The CDR3 totals 14 residues. CDR3 in amino acids: CASSQDVGVYEQYF. The CDR3 region has the DNA TGCGCCAGCAGCCAAGATGTGGGGGTCTACGAGCAGTACTTC.

The V gene is TRBV24-1, the J gene TRBJ1-1, with unresolved D. Trimming took 4 bases from V and 14 from J, leaving 19 bases between them. There are 13 residues in the CDR3. Per germline, CDR1 KGHDR and CDR2 SFDVKD. As DNA, the CDR3 is TGTGCCACCAGTGACCTAGAGTCCGGGGAGCTGTTCTTT. It is translated as CATSDLESGELFF.

This clonotype was seen a handful of times. The rearrangement uses TRBV29-1 and TRBJ2-4, with 13 bases identical to TRBD2. This CDR3 spans 12 amino acids. Germline assignment: CDR1 SQVTM and CDR2 ANQGSEA. The V segment lost 6 bases and the J segment 15 bases; nucleotides outside the gene matches: 8. The CDR3 coding sequence is TGCAGCGTCCTCGGACTAGCGGGAGAGGTGTACTTC. It yields the protein CSVLGLAGEVYF.

This chain connects TRBV4-1 to TRBJ2-3; 11 bases are shared with TRBD2. V lost 2 bases to trimming and J lost 1 base; unmatched junction nucleotides: 5. CDR3 length: 17 residues. Germline CDR1 and CDR2: MGHRA and YSYEKL. This CDR3 is CASSQRSGGAGTDTQYF. Written as DNA, the CDR3 is TGCGCCAGCAGCCAACGTAGCGGGGGGGCAGGCACAGATACGCAGTATTTT.

This clonotype was seen a few times. The chain has TRBV10-3 and TRBJ2-3; no firm D call. The CDR3 contains 13 residues. The germline V gene has CDR1 ENHRY and CDR2 SYGVKD. Trimming removed 2 bases at V and 5 bases at J, with 8 bases between. CDR3 residues: CAISEATQDTQYF. The CDR3 nucleotides read TGTGCCATCAGTGAGGCTACCCAAGATACGCAGTATTTT.

The gene calls are TRBV12-3 or TRBV12-4 and TRBJ2-3; D remains ambiguous. Trimming removed 7 bases at V and 2 bases at J, with 16 bases between. The CDR3 totals 15 residues. CDR3: CASTQDQGSTDTQYF. The CDR3 coding sequence is TGTGCCAGCACCCAAGATCAAGGATCCACAGATACGCAGTATTTT.

This clonotype was observed a few times. The CDR3 DNA reads as TGCAGCGTTGAGGCGGGGAGCGCGGATACGCAGTATTTT. This encodes CSVEAGSADTQYF. The rearrangement links TRBV29-1 to TRBJ2-3, with D possibly TRBD2 on 6 matching bases. V was pared by 3 bases and J by 6 bases, with 13 bases between. The CDR3 totals 13 residues. The germline V gene has CDR1 SQVTM and CDR2 ANQGSEA.

CDR3 loop: CASSQEQGRNEQFF. As DNA, the CDR3 is TGCGCCAGCAGCCAAGAACAGGGGAGGAATGAGCAGTTCTTC. The chain is built from TRBV4-1 and TRBJ2-1, with D possibly TRBD1 on 7 matching bases. The V gene lost 0 bases and the J gene lost 7 bases, with 10 bases spanning the gap. Germline CDR1 MGHRA, CDR2 YSYEKL. CDR3 size: 14 residues.

This clonotype was detected once. The genes are TRBV7-9 and TRBJ2-1; no clear D. Germline V gives CDR1 SEHNR, CDR2 FQNEAQ (reference sequence). The CDR3 consists of 12 residues. V lost 5 bases and J 8 bases, leaving 10 bases between the germline ends. For the CDR3, the DNA is TGTGCCAGCAGCCCCGCCAGCTATGAGCAGTTCTTC. Its protein is CASSPASYEQFF.

This rearrangement joins TRBV28 to TRBJ1-6, with 8 bases identical to TRBD1. Per germline, CDR1 MDHEN and CDR2 SYDVKM. The ends lost 8 bases at V and 9 bases at J; junction bases unmatched: 12. The CDR3 length is 15 residues. CDR3 sequence reads: CASETLGQGSSPLHF. The CDR3, as DNA: TGTGCCAGCGAAACTTTAGGACAGGGTAGTTCACCCCTCCACTTT.

This clonotype was picked up a small number of times. The chain combines TRBV6-5 with TRBJ2-3; D gene uncertain. Germline V gene data show CDR1 as MNHEY and CDR2 as SVGAGI. This CDR3 has 11 residues. V lost 6 bases to trimming and J lost 11 bases, with 12 bases between them. The DNA for the CDR3 is TGTGCCAGCAGGAAGGGCGTCAAGCAGTATTTT. Its translation: CASRKGVKQYF.

V and J are TRBV20-1 and TRBJ1-2; TRBD1 aligns across 10 bases. The CDR3 consists of 16 residues. The junction had 14 bases not matched to a gene; V was cut back by 6 bases and J by 4 bases. From germline, CDR1 is DFQATT and CDR2 SNEGSKA (reference sequence). The CDR3 DNA reads TGCAGTGCCCCCTTTGCGGGGACAGGGGAAGGCTATGGCTACACCTTC. This gives the protein CSAPFAGTGEGYGYTF.

The chain links TRBV10-3 to TRBJ1-2; no clear D gene. The CDR3 extends over 15 amino acids. Between the trimmed V and J ends, which lost 5 bases and 4 bases, there was a span of 17 bases. The germline CDR1 and CDR2 sequences are ENHRY and SYGVKD. The DNA for the CDR3 is TGTGCCATCAGTCCACAGTATCAAGTAGGCTATGGCTACACCTTC. Protein: CAISPQYQVGYGYTF.

This clonotype has just one count. DNA for the CDR3: TGTGCCAGTTCGCCCTACAAGTATCTAGGCTATGGCTACACCTTC. Translation gives CASSPYKYLGYGYTF. The genes are TRBV12-3 or TRBV12-4 and TRBJ1-2; no reliable D call. There are 15 residues in the CDR3. V gave up 9 bases and J gave up 4 bases, with 21 bases separating them.

This chain joins TRBV7-9 and TRBJ1-5; D remains unclear. CDR3 length: 15 residues. In germline, CDR1 is SEHNR, CDR2 FQNEAQ (reference sequence). V was clipped by 1 base and J by 7 bases, with 14 bases between them. CDR3 in amino acids: CASSLGSKTMQPQHF. CDR3 bases: TGTGCCAGCAGCTTAGGGTCCAAGACAATGCAGCCCCAGCATTTT.

This rearrangement joins TRBV20-1 to TRBJ2-1; 12 bases align to TRBD2. The germline CDR1 and CDR2 sequences are DFQATT and SNEGSKA (reference sequence). CDR3 length: 13 amino acids. Losses at the gene ends were 3 bases for V and 10 bases for J; bases not matched to a gene: 4. The CDR3 coding sequence is TGCAGTGCTAGTACTAGCGGGGGGACCGAGCAGTTCTTC. Its translation: CSASTSGGTEQFF.